This T cell receptor (beta chain) was found in a study of blood T cells in healthy people across ages. PCR was performed a second time for roughly 7 to 11 cycles using a sample-barcoded 5' primer and a J-beta primer mix. TCRdb re-analysed the 5' RACE reads in MiXCR, keeping a single row per CDR3 protein. The table has fewer than 900,000 distinct CDR3 sequences, around 34% seen once. This clonotype originated in a man between 18 and 29 years old in good health. Source material: blood.

The CDR3 spells CASSKLAGVETQYF. The CDR3 nucleotides read TGTGCCAGCAGTAAACTAGCGGGAGTTGAGACCCAGTACTTC. This chain uses TRBV12-3 or TRBV12-4 with TRBJ2-5, with 11 bases identical to TRBD2. This CDR3 is 14 amino acids long. V trimming: 5 bases; J trimming: 5 bases; junction bases outside the gene matches: 4.